This T cell receptor (beta chain) was recovered during a study of shared clonotypes between healthy human individuals. Each cell subset's genomic DNA was divided evenly among several immunoSEQ plates. Here immunoSEQ multiplex PCR was the method, and the copy in TCRdb shows in-frame clones only, minus some. The sample shows about 1.1 million clones, approximately 80% of them seen only once. The table lists this clone with a few counts. Its antigen is unknown. The study's findings and limits: Among several donors, roughly 5% of naive CD4 clonotypes were found in common.

The CDR3 loop spans 15 amino acids. With 2 bases clipped from V and 1 base from J, the junction kept 2 bases outside the gene matches. The germline gives CDR1 SGHKS, CDR2 YYEKEE (reference sequence). All donors were Caucasian adults living in Nashville, Tennessee. The source of this sequence is a man aged 18 to 35 in good health. Some clones in this sample may be carry-over from other donors' samples. Sequenced sample: memory CD4+ T cells from PBMCs. Subset reported: CD45RA-negative fraction. V and J are TRBV5-5 and TRBJ2-7; TRBD2 agrees at 11 bases. In DNA form, the CDR3 reads TGTGCCAGCAGCTTTACTAGCGGGAGTTCCTACGAGCAGTACTTC. Protein sequence: CASSFTSGSSYEQYF.